The clone carrying this T cell receptor beta chain was counted many times. The sample originates from a study of regulatory T cells in long-lasting Graves disease. Germline V gene lookup returns CDR1 MNHNS and CDR2 SASEGT. CDR3 length equals 12 residues. V was trimmed by 10 bases and J by 8 bases, leaving 14 bases between them. Arm-PCR of CDR3 regions with iRepertoire HTBI primers generated TCR beta libraries. MiXCR, applied by TCRdb to the multiplex PCR reads, yields one record per CDR3 protein. The sample yields a few hundred thousand distinct CDR3 sequences, 20% to 25% seen once. Time point given: persistent/refractory GD, antithyroid drugs over 5 years with positive TRAb. Extracted RNA from PBMCs served as the source of the TCR library.

This receptor was obtained from a female donor with Graves disease. The sequencing here drew on peripheral blood mononuclear cells (PBMCs), taken when the disease was refractory, from a patient treated with antithyroid drugs. V and J are TRBV6-1 and TRBJ1-4, with a possible D match to TRBD1 (6 bases). The CDR3 loop is CATQGYDEKLFF. The CDR3 coding sequence is TGTGCCACCCAGGGGTATGACGAAAAACTGTTTTTT.